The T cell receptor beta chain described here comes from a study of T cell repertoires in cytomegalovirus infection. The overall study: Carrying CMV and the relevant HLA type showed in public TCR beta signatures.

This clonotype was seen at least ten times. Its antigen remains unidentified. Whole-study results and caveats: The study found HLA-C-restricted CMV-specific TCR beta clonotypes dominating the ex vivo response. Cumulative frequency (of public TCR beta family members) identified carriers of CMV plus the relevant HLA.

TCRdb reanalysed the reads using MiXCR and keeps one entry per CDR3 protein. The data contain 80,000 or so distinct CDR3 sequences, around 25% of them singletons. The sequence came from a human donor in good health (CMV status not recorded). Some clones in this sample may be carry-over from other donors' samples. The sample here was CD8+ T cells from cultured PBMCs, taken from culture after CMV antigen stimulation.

The CDR3: CASSLGLGTYQETQYF. As DNA, the CDR3 is TGTGCCAGCAGCTTAGGATTGGGCACCTACCAAGAGACCCAGTACTTC. This sequence joins TRBV7-8 and TRBJ2-5, with D uncertain. Germline assignment: CDR1 SGHVS and CDR2 FQNEAQ. The CDR3 totals 16 residues. V was shortened by 1 base and J by 0 bases, with 12 bases between the two germline ends.